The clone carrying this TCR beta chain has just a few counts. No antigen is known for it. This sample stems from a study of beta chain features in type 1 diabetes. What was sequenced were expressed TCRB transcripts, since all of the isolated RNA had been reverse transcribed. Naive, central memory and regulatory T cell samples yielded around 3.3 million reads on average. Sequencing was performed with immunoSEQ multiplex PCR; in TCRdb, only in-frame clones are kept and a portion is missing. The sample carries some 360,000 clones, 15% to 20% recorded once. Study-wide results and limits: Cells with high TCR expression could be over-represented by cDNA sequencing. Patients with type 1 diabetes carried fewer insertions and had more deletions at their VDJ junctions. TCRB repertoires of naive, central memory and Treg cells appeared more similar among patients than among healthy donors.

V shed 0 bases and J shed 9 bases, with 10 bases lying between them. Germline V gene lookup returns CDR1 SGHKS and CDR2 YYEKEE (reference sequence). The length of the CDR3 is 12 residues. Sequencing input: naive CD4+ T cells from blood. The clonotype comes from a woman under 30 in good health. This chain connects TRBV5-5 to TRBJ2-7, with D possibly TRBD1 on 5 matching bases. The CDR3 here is CASSLEQVVQYF. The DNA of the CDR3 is TGTGCCAGCAGCTTGGAACAGGTGGTGCAGTACTTC.